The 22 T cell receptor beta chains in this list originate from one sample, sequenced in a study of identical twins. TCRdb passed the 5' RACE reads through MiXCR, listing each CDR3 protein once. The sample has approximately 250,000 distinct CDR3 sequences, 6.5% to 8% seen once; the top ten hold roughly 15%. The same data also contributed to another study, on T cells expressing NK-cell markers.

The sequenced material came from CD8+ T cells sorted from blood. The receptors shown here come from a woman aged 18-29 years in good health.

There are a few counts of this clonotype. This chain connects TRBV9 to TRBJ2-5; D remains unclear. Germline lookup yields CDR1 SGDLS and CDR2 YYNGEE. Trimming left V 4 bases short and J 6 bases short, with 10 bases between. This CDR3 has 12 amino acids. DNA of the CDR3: TGTGCCAGCAGCCCTACCGGAAAGACCCAGTACTTC. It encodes CASSPTGKTQYF. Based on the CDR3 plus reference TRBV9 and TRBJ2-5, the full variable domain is DSGVTQTPKHLITATGQRVTLRCSPRSGDLSVYWYQQSLDQGLQFLIQYYNGEERAKGNILERFSAQQFPDLHSELNLSSLELGDSALYFCASSPTGKTQYFGPGTRLLVL.

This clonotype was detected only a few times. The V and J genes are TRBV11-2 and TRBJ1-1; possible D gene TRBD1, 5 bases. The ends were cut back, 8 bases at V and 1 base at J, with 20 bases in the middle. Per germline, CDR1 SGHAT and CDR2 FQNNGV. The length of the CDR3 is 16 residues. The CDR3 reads CASSFGGGLENTEAFF. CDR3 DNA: TGTGCCAGCTCCTTCGGGGGAGGTCTCGAGAACACTGAAGCTTTCTTT.

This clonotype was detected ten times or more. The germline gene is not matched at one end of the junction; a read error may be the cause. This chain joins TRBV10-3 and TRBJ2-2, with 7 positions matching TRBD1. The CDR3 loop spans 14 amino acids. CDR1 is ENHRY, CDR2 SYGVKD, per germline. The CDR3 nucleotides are TGTGCCGCAACCGGGACAGCGAACCCCGGGGAGCTGTTTTTT. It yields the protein CAATGTANPGELFF.

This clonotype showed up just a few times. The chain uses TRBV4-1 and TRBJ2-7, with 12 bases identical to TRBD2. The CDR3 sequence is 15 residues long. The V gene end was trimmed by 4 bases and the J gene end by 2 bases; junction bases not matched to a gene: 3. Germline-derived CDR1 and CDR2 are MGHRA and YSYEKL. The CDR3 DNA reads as TGCGCCAGCAGCCGACTAGCGGGAGAGACCTACGAGCAGTACTTC. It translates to CASSRLAGETYEQYF.

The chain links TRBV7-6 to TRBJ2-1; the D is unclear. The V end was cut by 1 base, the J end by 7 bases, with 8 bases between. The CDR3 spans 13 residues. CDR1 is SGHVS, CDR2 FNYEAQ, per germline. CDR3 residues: CASSLEFANEQFF. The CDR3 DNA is TGTGCCAGCAGCTTAGAGTTCGCTAATGAGCAGTTCTTC.

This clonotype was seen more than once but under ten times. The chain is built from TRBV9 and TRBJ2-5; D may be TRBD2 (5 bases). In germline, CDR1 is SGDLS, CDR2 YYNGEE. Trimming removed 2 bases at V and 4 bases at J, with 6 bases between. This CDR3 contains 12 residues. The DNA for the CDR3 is TGTGCCAGCAGCGTGGCGGGAGAGACCCAGTACTTC. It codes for CASSVAGETQYF.

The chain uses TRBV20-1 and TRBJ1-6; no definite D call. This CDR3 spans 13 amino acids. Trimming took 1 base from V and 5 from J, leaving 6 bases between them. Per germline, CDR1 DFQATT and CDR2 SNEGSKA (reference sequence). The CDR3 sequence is CSARGWNNSPLHF. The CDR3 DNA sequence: TGCAGTGCTAGAGGGTGGAATAATTCACCCCTCCACTTT.

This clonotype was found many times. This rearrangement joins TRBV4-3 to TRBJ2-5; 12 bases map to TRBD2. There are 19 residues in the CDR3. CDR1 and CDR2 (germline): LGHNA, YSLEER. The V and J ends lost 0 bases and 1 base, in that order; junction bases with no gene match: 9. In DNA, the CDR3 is TGCGCCAGCAGCCAAGATTCGGGCGGACTAGCGGGACTCCAAGAGACCCAGTACTTC. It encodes CASSQDSGGLAGLQETQYF.

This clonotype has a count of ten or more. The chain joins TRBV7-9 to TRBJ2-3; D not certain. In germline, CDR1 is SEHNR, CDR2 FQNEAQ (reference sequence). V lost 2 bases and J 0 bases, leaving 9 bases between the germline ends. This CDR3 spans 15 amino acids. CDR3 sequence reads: CASSLKTASTDTQYF. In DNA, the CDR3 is TGTGCCAGCAGCTTAAAGACGGCTAGCACAGATACGCAGTATTTT.

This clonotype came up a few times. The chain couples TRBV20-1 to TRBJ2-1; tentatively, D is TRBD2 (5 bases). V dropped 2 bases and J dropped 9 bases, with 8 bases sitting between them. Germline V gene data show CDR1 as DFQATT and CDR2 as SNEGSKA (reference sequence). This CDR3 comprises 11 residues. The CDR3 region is CSARPAGEQFF. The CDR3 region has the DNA TGCAGTGCTAGACCGGCGGGTGAGCAGTTCTTC.

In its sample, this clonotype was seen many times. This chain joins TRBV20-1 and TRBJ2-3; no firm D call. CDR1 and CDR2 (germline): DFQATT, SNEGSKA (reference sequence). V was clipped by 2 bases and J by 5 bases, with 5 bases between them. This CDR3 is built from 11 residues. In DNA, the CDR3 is TGCAGTGCTAGAAATCGAGATACGCAGTATTTT. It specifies CSARNRDTQYF.

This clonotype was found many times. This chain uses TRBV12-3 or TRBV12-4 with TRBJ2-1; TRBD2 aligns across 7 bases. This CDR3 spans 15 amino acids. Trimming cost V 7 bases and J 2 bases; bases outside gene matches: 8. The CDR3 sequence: CASTASGITYNEQFF. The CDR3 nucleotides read TGTGCCAGCACCGCAAGCGGGATTACCTACAATGAGCAGTTCTTC.

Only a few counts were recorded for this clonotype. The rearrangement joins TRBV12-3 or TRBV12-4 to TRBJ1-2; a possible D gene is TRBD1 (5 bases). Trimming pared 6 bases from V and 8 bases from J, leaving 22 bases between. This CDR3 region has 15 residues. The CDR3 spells CASSFLLGAAMGYTF. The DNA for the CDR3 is TGTGCCAGCAGCTTCCTTTTAGGGGCCGCTATGGGCTACACCTTC.

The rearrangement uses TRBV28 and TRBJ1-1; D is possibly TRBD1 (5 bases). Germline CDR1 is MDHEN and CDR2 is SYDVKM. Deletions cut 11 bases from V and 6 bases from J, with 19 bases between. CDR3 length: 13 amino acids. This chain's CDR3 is CALGRGGVAEAFF. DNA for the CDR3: TGTGCCTTGGGGCGGGGAGGTGTGGCTGAAGCTTTCTTT.

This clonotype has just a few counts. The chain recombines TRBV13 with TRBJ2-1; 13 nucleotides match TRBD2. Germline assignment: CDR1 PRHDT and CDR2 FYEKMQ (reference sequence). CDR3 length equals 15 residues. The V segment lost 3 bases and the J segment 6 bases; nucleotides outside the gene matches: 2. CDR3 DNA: TGTGCCAGCAGCTTGCGGACTAGCGGGAGCAATGAGCAGTTCTTC. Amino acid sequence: CASSLRTSGSNEQFF.

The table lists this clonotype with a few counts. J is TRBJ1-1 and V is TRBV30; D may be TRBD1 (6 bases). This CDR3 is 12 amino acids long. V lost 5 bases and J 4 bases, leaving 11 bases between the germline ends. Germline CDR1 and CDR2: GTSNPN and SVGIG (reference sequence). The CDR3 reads CAWEETGTEAFF. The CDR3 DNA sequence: TGTGCCTGGGAGGAGACAGGCACTGAAGCTTTCTTT.

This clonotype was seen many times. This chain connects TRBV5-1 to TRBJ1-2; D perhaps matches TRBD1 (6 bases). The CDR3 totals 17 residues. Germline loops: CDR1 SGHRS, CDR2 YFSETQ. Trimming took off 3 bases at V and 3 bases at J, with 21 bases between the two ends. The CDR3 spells CASSSVGTSYPDYGYTF. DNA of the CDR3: TGCGCCAGCAGCTCCGTCGGGACATCTTATCCCGACTATGGCTACACCTTC.

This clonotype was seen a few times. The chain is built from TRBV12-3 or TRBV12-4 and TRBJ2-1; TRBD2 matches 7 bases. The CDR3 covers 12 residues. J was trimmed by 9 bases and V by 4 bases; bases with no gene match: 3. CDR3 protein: CASSYGGSEQFF. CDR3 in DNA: TGTGCCAGCAGTTATGGCGGGAGTGAGCAGTTCTTC.

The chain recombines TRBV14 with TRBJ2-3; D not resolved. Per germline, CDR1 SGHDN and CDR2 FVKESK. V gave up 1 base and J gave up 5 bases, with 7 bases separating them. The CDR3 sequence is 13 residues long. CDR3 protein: CASSQVSGDTQYF. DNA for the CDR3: TGTGCCAGCAGCCAAGTTTCCGGAGATACGCAGTATTTT. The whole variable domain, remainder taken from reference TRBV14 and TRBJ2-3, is EAGVTQFPSHSVIEKGQTVTLRCDPISGHDNLYWYRRVMGKEIKFLLHFVKESKQDESGMPNNRFLAERTGGTYSTLKVQPAELEDSGVYFCASSQVSGDTQYFGPGTRLTVL.

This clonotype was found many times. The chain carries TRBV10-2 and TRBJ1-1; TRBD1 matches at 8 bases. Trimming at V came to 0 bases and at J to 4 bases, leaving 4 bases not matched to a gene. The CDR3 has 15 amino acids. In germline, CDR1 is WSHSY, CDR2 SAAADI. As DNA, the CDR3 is TGCGCCAGCAGTGAGTCGACAGGGGTGTTCACTGAAGCTTTCTTT. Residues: CASSESTGVFTEAFF.

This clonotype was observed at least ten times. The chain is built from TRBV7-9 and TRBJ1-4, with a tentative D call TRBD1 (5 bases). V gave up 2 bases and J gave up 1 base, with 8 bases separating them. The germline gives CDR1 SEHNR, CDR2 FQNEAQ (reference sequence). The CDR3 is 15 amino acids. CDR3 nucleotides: TGTGCCAGCAGCTTACTTGGGGGAACTAATGAAAAACTGTTTTTT. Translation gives CASSLLGGTNEKLFF.

The CDR3 sequence: CASSGQGSNSPLHF. The DNA for the CDR3 is TGTGCCAGCAGCGGACAGGGATCTAATTCACCCCTCCACTTT. The V call is TRBV6-1, the J call TRBJ1-6, with 8 bases that match TRBD1. The CDR3 runs 14 residues. J was trimmed by 6 bases and V by 6 bases; bases with no gene match: 4. Germline CDR1 reads MNHNS; CDR2 reads SASEGT.